These T cell receptor beta chains were read from a single sample in a study of siplizumab effects on memory and regulatory T cells. The repertoire was sequenced with immunoSEQ multiplex PCR; TCRdb's copy has only in-frame clones and lacks some. The sample holds approximately 94,000 clones, around 93% seen once. The sample consisted of non-Treg CD4+ T cells sorted from blood. These receptors all stem from a human donor in good health. Each CDR3 is given without its conserved first and last residue.

V gene	J gene	CDR3 protein
TRBV7-9	TRBJ1-3	ASSLGSGNTIY
TRBV7-9	TRBJ2-7	ASSRLTQLGEQY
TRBV28	TRBJ2-7	ASSFREQY
TRBV7-2	TRBJ2-7	ASSLLKRELYEQY
TRBV28	TRBJ2-2	ASRLGGGDTGELF
TRBV11-3	TRBJ2-2	ASSLGDRGRVGELF
TRBV29-1	TRBJ2-3	SVEGARRPLSTDTQY
TRBV7-2	TRBJ2-1	ASSRRQGTYNEQF
TRBV6-5	TRBJ2-3	ASSYSRDLLGTQY
TRBV7-3	TRBJ2-7	ASSPGAYEQY
TRBV7-3	TRBJ2-5	ASSFDRGETQY
TRBV6-5	TRBJ2-7	ASSAKGSGRFQY
TRBV28	TRBJ2-1	ASSSGLAGRDEQF
TRBV30	TRBJ2-1	AWSKVAGGNEQF
TRBV6-5	TRBJ2-7	ASKRGRSSSYEQY
TRBV28	TRBJ1-3	ASSLFRDPGNTIY
TRBV6-9	TRBJ1-1	ASIQTVDF
TRBV18	TRBJ1-4	ASSPAVKDEKLF
TRBV5-4	TRBJ2-7	ASSLAGGSEQY
TRBV19	TRBJ2-7	ASSILPPAGGISYEQY
TRBV6-1	TRBJ2-2	ASRRQGANTGELF
TRBV27	TRBJ2-2	ASSLVGAGELF
TRBV9	TRBJ2-2	ASSPQRNTGELF
TRBV5-8	TRBJ1-5	ASSRGTGSNQPQH
TRBV10-3	TRBJ2-7	AISQRQGGHEQY
TRBV2	TRBJ2-1	ASSAPQASGRFEQF
TRBV6-6	TRBJ2-2	ASRGPGSSGELF
TRBV19	TRBJ2-7	ASNSNRKGQGKGEQY
TRBV13	TRBJ2-1	ASSAPPGGTYNEQF
TRBV5-1	TRBJ1-4	ASSLVLGPLEKLF
TRBV6-1	TRBJ2-5	ASSEGGSRAETQY
TRBV5-1	TRBJ2-1	ASSSGGNEQF
TRBV15	TRBJ2-1	ATSQSLAEQF
TRBV28	TRBJ2-2	ASSPLNTGELF
TRBV5-4	TRBJ2-1	ASSRTSFEYNEQF
TRBV6-5	TRBJ1-2	ASSEAGSRGYT
TRBV23-1	TRBJ2-1	ASSQSLCRRRTYNEQF
TRBV14	TRBJ2-3	ASSGRQGYTDTQY
TRBV18	TRBJ1-2	ASSQTGGSKNYYGYT
TRBV2	TRBJ1-2	ASSEETGEVNGYT
TRBV4-1	TRBJ1-1	ASSQVGGRTGAF
TRBV19	TRBJ2-5	ASSNWGWQETQY
TRBV5-1	TRBJ2-7	ASSFLGVGEQY
TRBV2	TRBJ2-5	ASMWGGRAVETQY
TRBV7-8	TRBJ2-5	ASSGDRQETQY
TRBV10-3	TRBJ2-5	AISEGLAGRGGETQY
TRBV5-4	TRBJ2-7	ASSPRDRDEQY
TRBV5-5	TRBJ2-3	ASAIAGGGTDTQY
TRBV7-3	TRBJ2-7	ASSFRRPAGEYEQY
TRBV6-1	TRBJ1-4	ASRLGGANEKLF
TRBV7-2	TRBJ2-3	ASSLITGRTDTQY
TRBV7-9	TRBJ2-7	ASSSNTGSHEQY
TRBV7-9	TRBJ1-2	ASSLEGYT
TRBV2	TRBJ1-2	ASSPGQGRGYGYT
TRBV5-1	TRBJ1-3	ASSLGTAPSGNTIY
TRBV6-1	TRBJ1-1	ASSEAGDTPCV
TRBV10-3	TRBJ2-1	AISEQQGSQF